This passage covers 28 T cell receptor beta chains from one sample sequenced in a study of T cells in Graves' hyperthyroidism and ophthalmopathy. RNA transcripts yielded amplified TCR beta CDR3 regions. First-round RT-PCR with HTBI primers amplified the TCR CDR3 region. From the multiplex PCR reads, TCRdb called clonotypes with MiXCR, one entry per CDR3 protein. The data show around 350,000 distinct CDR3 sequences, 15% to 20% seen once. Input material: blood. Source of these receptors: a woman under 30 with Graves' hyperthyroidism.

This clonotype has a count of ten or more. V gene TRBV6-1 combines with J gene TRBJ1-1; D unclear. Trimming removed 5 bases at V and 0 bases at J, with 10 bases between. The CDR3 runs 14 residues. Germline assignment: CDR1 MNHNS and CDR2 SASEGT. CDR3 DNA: TGTGCCAGCAGTCGAAGTGCCTTGAACACTGAAGCTTTCTTT. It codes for CASSRSALNTEAFF.

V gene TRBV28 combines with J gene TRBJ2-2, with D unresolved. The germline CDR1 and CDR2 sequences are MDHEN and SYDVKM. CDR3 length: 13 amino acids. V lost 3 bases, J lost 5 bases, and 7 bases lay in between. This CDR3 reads CASSFRRTGELFF. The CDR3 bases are TGTGCCAGCAGTTTCCGGCGTACCGGGGAGCTGTTTTTT.

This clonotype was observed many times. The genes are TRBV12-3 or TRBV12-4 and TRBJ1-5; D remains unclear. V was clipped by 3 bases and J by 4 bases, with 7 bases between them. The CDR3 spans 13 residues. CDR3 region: CASSFSVNQPQHF. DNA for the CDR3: TGTGCCAGCAGTTTCTCGGTTAATCAGCCCCAGCATTTT.

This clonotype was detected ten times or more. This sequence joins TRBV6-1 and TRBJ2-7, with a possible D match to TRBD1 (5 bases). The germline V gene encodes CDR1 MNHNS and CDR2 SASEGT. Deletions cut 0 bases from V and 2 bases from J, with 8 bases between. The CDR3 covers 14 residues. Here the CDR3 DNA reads TGTGCCAGCAGTGAAGCGGGCAGGGCCTACGAGCAGTACTTC. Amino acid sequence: CASSEAGRAYEQYF.

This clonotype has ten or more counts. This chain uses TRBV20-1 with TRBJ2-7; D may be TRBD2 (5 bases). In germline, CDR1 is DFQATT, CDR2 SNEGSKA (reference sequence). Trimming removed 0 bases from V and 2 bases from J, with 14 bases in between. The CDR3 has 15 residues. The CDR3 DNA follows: TGCAGTGCTAGAGATGGGGTAGCGAGGGCCTACGAGCAGTACTTC. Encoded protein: CSARDGVARAYEQYF.

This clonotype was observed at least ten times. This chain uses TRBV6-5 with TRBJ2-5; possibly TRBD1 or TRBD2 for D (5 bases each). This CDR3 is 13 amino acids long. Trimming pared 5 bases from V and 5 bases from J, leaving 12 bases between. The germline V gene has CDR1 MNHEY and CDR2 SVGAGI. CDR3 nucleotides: TGTGCCAGCAGTCCTGAGGGGCCGGAGACCCAGTACTTC. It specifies CASSPEGPETQYF.

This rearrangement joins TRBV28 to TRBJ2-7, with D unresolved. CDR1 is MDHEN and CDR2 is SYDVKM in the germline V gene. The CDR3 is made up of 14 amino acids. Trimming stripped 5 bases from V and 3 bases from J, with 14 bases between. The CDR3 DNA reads TGTGCCAGCAGTCCGGGCGGATCACGCTACGAGCAGTACTTC. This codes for CASSPGGSRYEQYF.

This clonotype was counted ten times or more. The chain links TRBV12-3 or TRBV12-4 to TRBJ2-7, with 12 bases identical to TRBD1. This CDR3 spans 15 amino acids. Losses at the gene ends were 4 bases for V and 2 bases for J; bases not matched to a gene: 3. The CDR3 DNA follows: TGTGCCAGCAGTTGGGGGACAGGGGGCACCTACGAGCAGTACTTC. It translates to CASSWGTGGTYEQYF.

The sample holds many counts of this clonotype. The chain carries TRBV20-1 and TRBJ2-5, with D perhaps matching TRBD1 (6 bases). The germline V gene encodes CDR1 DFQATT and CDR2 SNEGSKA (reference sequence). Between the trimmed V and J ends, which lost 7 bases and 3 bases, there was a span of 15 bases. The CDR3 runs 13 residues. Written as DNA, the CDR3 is TGCAGTGGATCAAGGGCAGGGGAAGAGACCCAGTACTTC. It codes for CSGSRAGEETQYF.

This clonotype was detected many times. CDR3 coding DNA: TGTGCCAGCAGCCAAGACTCAGCGGGGGGCCGTCCCGCCGAGCAGTACTTC. Its translation is CASSQDSAGGRPAEQYF. The chain combines TRBV4-2 with TRBJ2-7; 9 nucleotides line up with TRBD2. CDR1 is LGHNA, CDR2 YNFKEQ, per germline. This CDR3 has 17 amino acids. Trimming cost V 0 bases and J 6 bases; bases outside gene matches: 12.

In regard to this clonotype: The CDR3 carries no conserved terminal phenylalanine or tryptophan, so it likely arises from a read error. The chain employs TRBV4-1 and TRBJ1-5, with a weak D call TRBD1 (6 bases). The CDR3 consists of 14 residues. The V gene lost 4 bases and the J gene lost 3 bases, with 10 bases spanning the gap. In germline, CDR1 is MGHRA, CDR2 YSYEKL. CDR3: CASSLRDTNQPQHV. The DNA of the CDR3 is TGCGCCAGCAGCCTTCGGGACACCAATCAGCCCCAGCATGTT.

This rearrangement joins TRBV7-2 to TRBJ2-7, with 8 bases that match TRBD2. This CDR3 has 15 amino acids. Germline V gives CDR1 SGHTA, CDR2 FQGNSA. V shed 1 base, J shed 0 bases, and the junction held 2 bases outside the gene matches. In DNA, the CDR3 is TGTGCCAGCAGCTTAGAGCGGGGGAGCTCCTACGAGCAGTACTTC. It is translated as CASSLERGSSYEQYF.

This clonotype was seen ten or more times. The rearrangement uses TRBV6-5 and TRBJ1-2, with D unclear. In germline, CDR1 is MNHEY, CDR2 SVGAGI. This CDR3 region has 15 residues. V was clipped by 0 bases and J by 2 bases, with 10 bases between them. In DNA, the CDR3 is TGTGCCAGCAGTTACTCGGGAGGTAGAAACTATGGCTACACCTTC. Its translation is CASSYSGGRNYGYTF.

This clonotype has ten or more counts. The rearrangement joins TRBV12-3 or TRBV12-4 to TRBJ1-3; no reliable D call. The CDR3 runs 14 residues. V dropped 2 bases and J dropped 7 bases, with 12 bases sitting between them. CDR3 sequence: CASSLFGFGNTIYF. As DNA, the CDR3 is TGTGCCAGCAGTTTATTCGGTTTTGGGAACACCATATATTTT.

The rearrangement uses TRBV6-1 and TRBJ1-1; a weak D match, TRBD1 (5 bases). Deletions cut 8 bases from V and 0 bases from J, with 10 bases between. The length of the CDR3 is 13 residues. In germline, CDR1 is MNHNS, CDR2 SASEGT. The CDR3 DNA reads TGTGCCAGCCTCGACAGTATGAACACTGAAGCTTTCTTT. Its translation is CASLDSMNTEAFF.

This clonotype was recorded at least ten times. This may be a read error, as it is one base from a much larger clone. As DNA, the CDR3 is TGTGCCAGCAGTTACAGGCAGAGCTCCTACGAGCGGTACTTC. Its protein is CASSYRQSSYERYF. The rearrangement links TRBV6-5 to TRBJ2-7; D is unresolved. This CDR3 is 14 amino acids long. The germline V gene encodes CDR1 MNHEY and CDR2 SVGAGI.

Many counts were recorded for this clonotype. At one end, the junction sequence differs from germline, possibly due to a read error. CDR3 sequence reads: CASREEQVPSYEQYF. The CDR3 nucleotides are TGTGCCAGCAGGGAAGAGCAAGTCCCCTCCTACGAGCAGTACTTC. V is TRBV2 and J is TRBJ2-7; D is unresolved. This CDR3 has 15 amino acids. Germline V gene data show CDR1 as SNHLY and CDR2 as FYNNEI.

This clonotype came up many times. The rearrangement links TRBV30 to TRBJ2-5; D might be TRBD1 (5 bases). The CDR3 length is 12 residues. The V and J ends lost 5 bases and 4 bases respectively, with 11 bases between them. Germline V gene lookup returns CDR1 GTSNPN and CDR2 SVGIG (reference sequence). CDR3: CAWGRGRETQYF. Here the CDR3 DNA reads TGTGCCTGGGGTAGGGGCCGAGAGACCCAGTACTTC.

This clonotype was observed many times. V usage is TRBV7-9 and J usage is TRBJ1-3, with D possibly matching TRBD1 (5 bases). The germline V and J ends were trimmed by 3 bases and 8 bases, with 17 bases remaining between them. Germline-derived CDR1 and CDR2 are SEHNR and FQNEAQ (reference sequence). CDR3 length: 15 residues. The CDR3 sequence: CASSFGTLLADTIYF. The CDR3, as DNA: TGTGCCAGCAGCTTCGGGACTCTGCTAGCTGACACCATATATTTT.

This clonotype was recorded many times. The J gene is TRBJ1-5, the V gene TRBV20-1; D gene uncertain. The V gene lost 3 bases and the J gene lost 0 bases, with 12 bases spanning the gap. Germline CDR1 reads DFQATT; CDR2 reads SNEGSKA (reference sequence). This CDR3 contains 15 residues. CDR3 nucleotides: TGCAGTGCTAGTAGACAACTTAGTAGCAATCAGCCCCAGCATTTT. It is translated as CSASRQLSSNQPQHF.

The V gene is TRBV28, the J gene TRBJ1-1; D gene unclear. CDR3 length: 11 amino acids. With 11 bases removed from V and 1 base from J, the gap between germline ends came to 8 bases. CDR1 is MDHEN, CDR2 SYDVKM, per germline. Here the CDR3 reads CARSENTEAFF. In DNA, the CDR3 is TGTGCCCGATCGGAGAACACTGAAGCTTTCTTT.

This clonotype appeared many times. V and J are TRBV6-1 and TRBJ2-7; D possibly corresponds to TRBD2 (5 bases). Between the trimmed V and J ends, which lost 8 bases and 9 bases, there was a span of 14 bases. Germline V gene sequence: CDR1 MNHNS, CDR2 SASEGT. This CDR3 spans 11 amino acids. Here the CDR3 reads CASGLPRTQYF. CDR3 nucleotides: TGTGCCAGCGGACTCCCGAGGACGCAGTACTTC.

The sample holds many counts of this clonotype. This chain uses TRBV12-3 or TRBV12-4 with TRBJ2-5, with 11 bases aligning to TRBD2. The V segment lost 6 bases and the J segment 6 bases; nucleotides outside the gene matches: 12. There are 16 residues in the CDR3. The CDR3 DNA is TGTGCCAGCAGCTCCAGCTCTAGCGGGGGGTGGAAGACCCAGTACTTC. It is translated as CASSSSSSGGWKTQYF.

CDR3 protein: CATSRDSGGETQYF. CDR3 coding DNA: TGTGCCACCAGCAGAGATAGCGGTGGAGAGACCCAGTACTTC. The chain joins TRBV15 to TRBJ2-5; perhaps TRBD2 as D (6 bases). There are 14 residues in the CDR3. Germline V gene sequence: CDR1 LNHNV, CDR2 YYDKDF (reference sequence). V lost 0 bases and J 4 bases, leaving 9 bases between the germline ends.

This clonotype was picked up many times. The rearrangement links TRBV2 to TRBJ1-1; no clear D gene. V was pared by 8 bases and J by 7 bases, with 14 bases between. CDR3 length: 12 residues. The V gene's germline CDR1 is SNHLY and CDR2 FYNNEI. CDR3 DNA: TGTGCCAGCCTCGGGAGTGACATTGAAGCTTTCTTT. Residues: CASLGSDIEAFF.

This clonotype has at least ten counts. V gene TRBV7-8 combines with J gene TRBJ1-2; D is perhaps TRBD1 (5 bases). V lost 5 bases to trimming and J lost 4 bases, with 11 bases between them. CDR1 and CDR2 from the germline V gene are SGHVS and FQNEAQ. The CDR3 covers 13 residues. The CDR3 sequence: CASSPGHVYGYTF. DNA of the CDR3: TGTGCCAGCAGCCCCGGACATGTCTATGGCTACACCTTC.

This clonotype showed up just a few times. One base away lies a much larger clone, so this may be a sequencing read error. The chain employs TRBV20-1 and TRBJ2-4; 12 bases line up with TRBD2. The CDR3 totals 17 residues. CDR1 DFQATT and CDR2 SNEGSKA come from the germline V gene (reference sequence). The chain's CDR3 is CSARGLAGGGAKNIKYF. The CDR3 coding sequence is TGCAGTGCTCGGGGACTAGCGGGTGGTGGGGCCAAAAACATTAAGTACTTC.

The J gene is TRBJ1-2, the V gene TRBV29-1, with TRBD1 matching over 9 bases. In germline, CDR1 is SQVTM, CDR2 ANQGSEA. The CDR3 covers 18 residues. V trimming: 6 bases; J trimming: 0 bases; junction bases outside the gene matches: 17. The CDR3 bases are TGCAGCGTAGAACACCGGGACAGGGACGGCTACTCTAACTATGGCTACACCTTC. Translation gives CSVEHRDRDGYSNYGYTF.